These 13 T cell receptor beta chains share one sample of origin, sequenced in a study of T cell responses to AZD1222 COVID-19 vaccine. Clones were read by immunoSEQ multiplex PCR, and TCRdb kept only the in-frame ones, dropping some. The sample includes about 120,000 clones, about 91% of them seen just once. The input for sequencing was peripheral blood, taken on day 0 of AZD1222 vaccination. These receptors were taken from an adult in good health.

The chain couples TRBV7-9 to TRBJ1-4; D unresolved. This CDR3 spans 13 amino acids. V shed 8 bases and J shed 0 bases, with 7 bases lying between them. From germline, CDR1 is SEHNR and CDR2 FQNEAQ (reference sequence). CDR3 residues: CASSRPTNEKLFF. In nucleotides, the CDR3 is TGTGCCAGCTCAAGGCCAACTAATGAAAAACTGTTTTTT.

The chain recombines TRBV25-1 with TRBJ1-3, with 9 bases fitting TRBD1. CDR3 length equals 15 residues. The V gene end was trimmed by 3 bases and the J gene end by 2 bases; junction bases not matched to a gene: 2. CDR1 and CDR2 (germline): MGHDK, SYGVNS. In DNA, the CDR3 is TGTGCCAGCAGTGATAGGACAGGGGCTGGAAACACCATATATTTT. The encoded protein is CASSDRTGAGNTIYF.

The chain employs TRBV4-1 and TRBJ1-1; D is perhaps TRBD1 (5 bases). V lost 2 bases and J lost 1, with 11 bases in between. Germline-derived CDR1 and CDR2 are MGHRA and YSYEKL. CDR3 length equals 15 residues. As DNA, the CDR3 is TGCGCCAGCAGCCAACCACGTAGGGGGAACACTGAAGCTTTCTTT. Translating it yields CASSQPRRGNTEAFF.

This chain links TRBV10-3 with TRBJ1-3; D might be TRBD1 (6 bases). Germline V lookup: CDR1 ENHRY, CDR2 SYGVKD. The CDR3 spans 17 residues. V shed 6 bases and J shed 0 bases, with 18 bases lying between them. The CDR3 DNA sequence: TGTGCCATCAGAAACGCAGAGACAGGATACTCTGGAAACACCATATATTTT. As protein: CAIRNAETGYSGNTIYF.

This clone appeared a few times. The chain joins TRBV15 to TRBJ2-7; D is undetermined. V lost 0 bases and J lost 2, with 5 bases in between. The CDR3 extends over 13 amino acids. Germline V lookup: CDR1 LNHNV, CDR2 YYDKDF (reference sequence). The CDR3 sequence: CATSRDWAYEQYV. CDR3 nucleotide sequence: TGTGCCACCAGCAGAGATTGGGCCTACGAGCAGTACGTC.

CDR3 coding DNA: TGCAGCGTTGATTCGGGTGCCGGCCTCTCGAGGGGCTACACCTTC. Translating it yields CSVDSGAGLSRGYTF. The chain employs TRBV29-1 and TRBJ1-2; D ambiguous. Germline-derived CDR1 and CDR2 are SQVTM and ANQGSEA. Trimming stripped 3 bases from V and 8 bases from J, with 22 bases between. This CDR3 is 15 amino acids long.

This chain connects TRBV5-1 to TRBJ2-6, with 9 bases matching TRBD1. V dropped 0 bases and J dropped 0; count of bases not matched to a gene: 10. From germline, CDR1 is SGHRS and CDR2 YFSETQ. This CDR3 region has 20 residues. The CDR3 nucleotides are TGCGCCAGCAGCTTGGTTGGGGACAGGGCCTCAAGCTCTGGGGCCAACGTCCTGACTTTC. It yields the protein CASSLVGDRASSSGANVLTF.

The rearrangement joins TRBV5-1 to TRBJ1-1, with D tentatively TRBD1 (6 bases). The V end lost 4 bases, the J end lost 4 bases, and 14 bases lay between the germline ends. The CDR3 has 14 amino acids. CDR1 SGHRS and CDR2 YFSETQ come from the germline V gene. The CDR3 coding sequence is TGCGCCAGCAGCGGGCTACAGGGAGGCACTGAAGCTTTCTTT. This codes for CASSGLQGGTEAFF.

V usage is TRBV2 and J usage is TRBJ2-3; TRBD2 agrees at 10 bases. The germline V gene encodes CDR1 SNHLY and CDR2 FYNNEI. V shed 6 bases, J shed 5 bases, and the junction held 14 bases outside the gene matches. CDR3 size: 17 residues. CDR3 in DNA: TGTGCCAGCAGCTGGGGTGGGCTAGCGGGGGTACTAGATACGCAGTATTTT. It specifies CASSWGGLAGVLDTQYF.

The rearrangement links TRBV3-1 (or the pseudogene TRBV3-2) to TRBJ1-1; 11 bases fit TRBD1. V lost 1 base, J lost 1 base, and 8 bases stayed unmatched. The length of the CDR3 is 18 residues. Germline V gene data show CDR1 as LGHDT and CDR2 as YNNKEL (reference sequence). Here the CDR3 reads CASSQGGTGGTENTEAFF. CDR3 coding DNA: TGTGCCAGCAGCCAAGGCGGGACAGGGGGTACGGAGAACACTGAAGCTTTCTTT.

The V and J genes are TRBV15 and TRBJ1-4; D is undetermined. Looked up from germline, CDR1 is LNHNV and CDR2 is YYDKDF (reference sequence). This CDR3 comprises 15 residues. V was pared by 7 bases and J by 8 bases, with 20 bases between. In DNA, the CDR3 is TGTGCCACCACGCCAGGAGTGTCGAATGAAGAAAAACTGTTTTTT. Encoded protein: CATTPGVSNEEKLFF.

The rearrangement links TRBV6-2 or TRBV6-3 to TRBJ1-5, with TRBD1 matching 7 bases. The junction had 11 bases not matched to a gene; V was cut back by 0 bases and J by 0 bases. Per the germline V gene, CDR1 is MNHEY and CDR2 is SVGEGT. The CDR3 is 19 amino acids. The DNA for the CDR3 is TGTGCCAGCAGTTACTCGAGGAGGGGGCAGGGGGATAGCAATCAGCCCCAGCATTTT. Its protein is CASSYSRRGQGDSNQPQHF.

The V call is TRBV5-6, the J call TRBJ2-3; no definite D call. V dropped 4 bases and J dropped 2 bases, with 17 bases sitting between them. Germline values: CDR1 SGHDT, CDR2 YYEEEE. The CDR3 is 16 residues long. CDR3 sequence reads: CASSLQWQPHTDTQYF. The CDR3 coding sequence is TGTGCCAGCAGCCTCCAGTGGCAACCTCACACAGATACGCAGTATTTT.